Given below is one T cell receptor beta chain in context. The antigen remains unidentified. Data came from immunoSEQ multiplex PCR; TCRdb stores just in-frame clones and leaves some out. Of over 70,000 clones listed, about 87% are singletons. This entry comes from a study of siplizumab effects on memory and regulatory T cells. Study conclusions and caveats: Contribution to the alloresponse seemed major for naive T cells, which also seemed more diverse than memory cells. The authors mapped only a minor fraction of alloreactive clones to unstimulated subsets.

The specimen sequenced was CD4+ T cells sorted from blood. The clonotype comes from a human donor in good health.

CDR3 DNA: TGTGCCAGCACCCACCGGACTAGCCAAGAGACCCAGTACTTC. It is translated as CASTHRTSQETQYF. The rearrangement links TRBV2 to TRBJ2-5; 7 bases are shared with TRBD2. CDR1 is SNHLY, CDR2 FYNNEI, per germline. The CDR3 is 14 amino acids. Trimming removed 7 bases from V and 1 base from J; junction bases left unmatched: 6.